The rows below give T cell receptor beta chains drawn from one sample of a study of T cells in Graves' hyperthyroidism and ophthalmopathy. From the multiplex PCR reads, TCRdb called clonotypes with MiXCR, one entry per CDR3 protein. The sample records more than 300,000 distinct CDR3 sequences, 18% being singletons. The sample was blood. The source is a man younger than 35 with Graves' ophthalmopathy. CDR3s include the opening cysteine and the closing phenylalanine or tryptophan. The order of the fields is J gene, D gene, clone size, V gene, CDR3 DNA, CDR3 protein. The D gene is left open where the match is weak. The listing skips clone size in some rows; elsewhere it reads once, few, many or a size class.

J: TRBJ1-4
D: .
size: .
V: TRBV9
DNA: TGTGCCAGCAGCGTAGAGCCTAATGAAAAACTGTTTTTT
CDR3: CASSVEPNEKLFF

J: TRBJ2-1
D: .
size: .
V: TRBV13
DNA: TGTGCCAGCAGCTCGGACGGTTTCTACAATGAGCAGTTCTTC
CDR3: CASSSDGFYNEQFF

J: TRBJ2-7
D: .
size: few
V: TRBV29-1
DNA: TGCAGCATCGGGACGGACGGCTACGAGCAGTACTTC
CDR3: CSIGTDGYEQYF

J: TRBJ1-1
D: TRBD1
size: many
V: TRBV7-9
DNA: TGTGCCAGCAGCCGCTATTCGGGACAGTTGAACACTGAAGCTTTCTTT
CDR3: CASSRYSGQLNTEAFF

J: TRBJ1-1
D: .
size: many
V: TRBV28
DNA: TGTGCCAGCAGTTTTCGCAGCATCAGTGAAGCTTTCTTT
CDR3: CASSFRSISEAFF

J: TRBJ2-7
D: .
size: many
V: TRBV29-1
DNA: TGCAGCGTTGACAGGGGAGGATTCGACGAGCAGTACTTC
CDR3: CSVDRGGFDEQYF

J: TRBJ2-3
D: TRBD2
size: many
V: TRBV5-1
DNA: TGCGCCAGCAGCTCCGGACTAGCGGGGACTAGCACAGATACGCAGTATTTT
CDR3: CASSSGLAGTSTDTQYF

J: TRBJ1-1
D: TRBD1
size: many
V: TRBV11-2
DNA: TGTGCCAGCAGCTACCGTCCCGGGACAGGGGGTAACACTGAAGCTTTCTTT
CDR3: CASSYRPGTGGNTEAFF

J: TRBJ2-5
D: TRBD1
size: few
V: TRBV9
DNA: TGTGCCAGCAGCGTAGAAGCCCAGACAGGGGGCCTGTACTTC
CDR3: CASSVEAQTGGLYF

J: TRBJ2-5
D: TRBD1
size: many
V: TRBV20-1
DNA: TGCAGTGCCCCTAGAGGGACAGGGGTCCGGGAGACCCAGTACTTC
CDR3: CSAPRGTGVRETQYF

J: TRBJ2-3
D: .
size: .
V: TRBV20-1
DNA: TGCAGTGGAGAGCGGAGCACAGATACGCAGTATTTT
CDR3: CSGERSTDTQYF

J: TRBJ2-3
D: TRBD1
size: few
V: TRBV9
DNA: TGTGCCAGCAGCGCGAACCGGGACAGCCCGCAGACAGATACGCAGTATTTT
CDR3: CASSANRDSPQTDTQYF

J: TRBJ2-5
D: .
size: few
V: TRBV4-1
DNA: TGCGCCAGCAGCCGCCTCCCAAGAGAAGAGACCCAGTACTTC
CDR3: CASSRLPREETQYF

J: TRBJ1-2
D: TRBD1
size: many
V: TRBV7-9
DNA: TGTGCCAGCAGCAAGGGACAGGGGGCTGGCTACACCTTC
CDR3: CASSKGQGAGYTF

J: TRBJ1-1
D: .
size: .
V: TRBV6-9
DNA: TGTGCCAGCAGATACCCGGGAATGAACACTGAAGCTTTCTTT
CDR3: CASRYPGMNTEAFF

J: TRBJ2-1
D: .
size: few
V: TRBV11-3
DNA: TGTGCCAGCAGCTTAGCCTCGGAGGGCAATGAGCAGTTCTTC
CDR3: CASSLASEGNEQFF

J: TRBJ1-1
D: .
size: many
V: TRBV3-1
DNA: TGTGCCAGCAGGTCCGTCGGCGACACTGAAGCTTTCTTT
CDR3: CASRSVGDTEAFF

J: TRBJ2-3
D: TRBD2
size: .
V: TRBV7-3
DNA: TGTGCCAGCAGCGAAACCGGGACTAGCGGGGGGGATACGCAGTATTTT
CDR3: CASSETGTSGGDTQYF

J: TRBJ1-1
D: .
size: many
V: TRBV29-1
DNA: TGCAGCGCTCATCGGGGGCAGAGTTCCAACACTGAAGCTTTCTTT
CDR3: CSAHRGQSSNTEAFF

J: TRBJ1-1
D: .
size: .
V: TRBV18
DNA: TGTGCCAGCTCACTCCCGTCCGGATTTGAAGCTTTCTTT
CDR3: CASSLPSGFEAFF

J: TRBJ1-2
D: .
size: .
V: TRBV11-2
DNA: TGTGCCAGCAGGGGGGTAGGCCAAAACTATGGCTACACCTTC
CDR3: CASRGVGQNYGYTF

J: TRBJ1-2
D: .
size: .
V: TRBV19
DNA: TGTGCCAGTAGCAGGACGGCGGGGGCCTCTAGGAACTATGGCTACACCTTC
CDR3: CASSRTAGASRNYGYTF

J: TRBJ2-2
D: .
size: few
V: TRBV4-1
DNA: TGCGCCAGCAGCCAGCTTCCAGGGGTAACCGGGGAGCTGTTTTTT
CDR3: CASSQLPGVTGELFF

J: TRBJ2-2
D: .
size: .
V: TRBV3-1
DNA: TGTGCCAGCAGCCAAGATACGGGTCTCGGGAAGGTGTTTTTT
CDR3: CASSQDTGLGKVFF

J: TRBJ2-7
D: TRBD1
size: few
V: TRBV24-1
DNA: TGTGCCACCAGTGATCCGACAGGGGACGAGCAGTACTTC
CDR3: CATSDPTGDEQYF

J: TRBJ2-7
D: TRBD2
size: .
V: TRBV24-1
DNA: TGTGCCACCAGTGACCCGGGACTAGCGGGGGGGGTTTCCTACAATGAGCAGTACTTC
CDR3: CATSDPGLAGGVSYNEQYF

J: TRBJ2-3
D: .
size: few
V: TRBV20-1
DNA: TGCAGTGCCCAGGTCGGGGGACCAGATACGCAGTATTTT
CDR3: CSAQVGGPDTQYF

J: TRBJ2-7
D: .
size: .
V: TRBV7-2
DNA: TGTGCCAGCAGCCCGACCCGGACACGATCCTACGAGCAGTACTTC
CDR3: CASSPTRTRSYEQYF

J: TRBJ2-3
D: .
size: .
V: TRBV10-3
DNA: TGTGCCATCAGTGGTTCGAGTACGTCGGCAGATACGCAGTATTTT
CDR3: CAISGSSTSADTQYF

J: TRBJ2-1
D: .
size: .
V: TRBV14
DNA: TGTGCCAGCAGCCACGTACTACAGGGTTACAATGAGCAGTTCTTC
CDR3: CASSHVLQGYNEQFF

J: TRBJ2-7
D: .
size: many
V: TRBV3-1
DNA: TGTGCCAGCAGCCCAGTTGGGGATAAAGACAACGAGCAGTACTTC
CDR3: CASSPVGDKDNEQYF

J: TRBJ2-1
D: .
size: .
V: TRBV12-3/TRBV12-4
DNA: TGTGCCAGCAGTTTAGAGGGGGGGCGGAATGAGCAGTTCTTC
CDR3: CASSLEGGRNEQFF

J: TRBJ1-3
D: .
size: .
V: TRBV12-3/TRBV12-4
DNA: TGTGCCAGCAACACGAACCGCTCTGGAAACACCATATATTTT
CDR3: CASNTNRSGNTIYF

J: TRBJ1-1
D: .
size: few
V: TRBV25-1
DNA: TGTGCCAGCATTACAAATCCAGGTTCAAGGGCTTTCTTT
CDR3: CASITNPGSRAFF

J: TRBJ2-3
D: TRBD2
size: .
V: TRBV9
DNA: TGTGCCAGCAGCGTAGGTCCAGCGGGGGTGGCAGATACGCAGTATTTT
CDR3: CASSVGPAGVADTQYF

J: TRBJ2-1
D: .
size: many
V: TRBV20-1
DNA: TGCAGTGCTAGAAGGAGCGGACTATACAATGAGCAGTTCTTC
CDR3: CSARRSGLYNEQFF

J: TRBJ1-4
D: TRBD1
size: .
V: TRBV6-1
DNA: TGTACCACCAGCAGGGGAGTTGGGACAGGGGAAATTCCAGCTAATGAAAAACTGTTTTTT
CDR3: CTTSRGVGTGEIPANEKLFF

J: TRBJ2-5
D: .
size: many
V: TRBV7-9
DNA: TGTGCCAGCAGCTTAGCGCTCGGGGACCAAGAGACCCAGTACTTC
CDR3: CASSLALGDQETQYF

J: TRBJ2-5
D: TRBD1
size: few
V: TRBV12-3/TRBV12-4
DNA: TGTGCCAGCAGTTTAGCTTCCAGGGGGCGGGAGACCCAGTACTTC
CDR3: CASSLASRGRETQYF

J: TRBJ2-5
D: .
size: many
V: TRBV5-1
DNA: TGCGCCAGCAAGTGGGGACGGAAACAAGAGACCCAGTACTTC
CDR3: CASKWGRKQETQYF

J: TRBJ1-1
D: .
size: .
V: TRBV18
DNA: TGTGCCAGCTCAAGCGACAGGAGGAGCACTGAAGCTTTCTTT
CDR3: CASSSDRRSTEAFF

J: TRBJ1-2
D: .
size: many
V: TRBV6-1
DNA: TGTGCCAGCAGTGAAGCAGGGTTGAACTATGGCTACACCTTC
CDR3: CASSEAGLNYGYTF

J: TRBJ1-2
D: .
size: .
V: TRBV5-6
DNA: TGTGCCAGCAGCTTCCGACCCGGTTATGGCTACACCTTC
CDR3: CASSFRPGYGYTF

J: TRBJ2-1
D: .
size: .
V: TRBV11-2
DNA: TGTGCCAGCAGCTTAGAGGGGGCCGAGTACAATGAGCAGTTCTTC
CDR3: CASSLEGAEYNEQFF

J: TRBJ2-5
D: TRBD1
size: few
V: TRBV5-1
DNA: TGTGCCAGCAGCCAAAACGACAGGGGAAGGGCGAGGGAGACCCAGTACTTC
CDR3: CASSQNDRGRARETQYF

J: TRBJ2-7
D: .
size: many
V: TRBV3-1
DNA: TGTGCCAGCAGCCCACCCGGGGGGCGGAACGAGCAGTACTTC
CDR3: CASSPPGGRNEQYF

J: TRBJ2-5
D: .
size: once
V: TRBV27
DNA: TGTGCCAGCAGCCCCAGGGCACGTAGAGAAGAGACCCAGTACTTC
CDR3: CASSPRARREETQYF

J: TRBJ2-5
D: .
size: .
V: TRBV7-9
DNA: TGTGCCAGCAGCTTAGATCCGGGGCCGGGAGAGACCCAGTACTTC
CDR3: CASSLDPGPGETQYF

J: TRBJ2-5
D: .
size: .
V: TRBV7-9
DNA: TGTGCCAGCTCCCCGGTCATTGGCGGGGACCTGGGAAAGACCCAGTACTTC
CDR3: CASSPVIGGDLGKTQYF

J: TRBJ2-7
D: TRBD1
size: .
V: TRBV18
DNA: TGTGCCAGCTCACCATTGGGACAGGGAGGCGAGCAGTACTTC
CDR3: CASSPLGQGGEQYF

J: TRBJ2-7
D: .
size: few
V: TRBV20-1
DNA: TGCAGTGCTAGATGGGGTCAATACGAGCAGTACTTC
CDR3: CSARWGQYEQYF

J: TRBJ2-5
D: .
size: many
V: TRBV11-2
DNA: TGTGCCAGCAGCTTAGAAGGGTACCCACGCGAGACCCAGTACTTC
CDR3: CASSLEGYPRETQYF

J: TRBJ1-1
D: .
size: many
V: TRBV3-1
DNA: TGTGCCAGCAGCCAAGTGATGGGCACTGAAGCTTTCTTT
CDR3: CASSQVMGTEAFF